The T cell receptor (beta chain) described here comes from a study of blood T cell repertoires in COVID-19. About the study: T cells, B-cell-depleted T cells, or PBMCs supplied cDNA or gDNA.

Participants, roughly 18 to 90 years old, spanned 25 or so US areas. Cohorts were assigned according to the clinical history that participants reported. The CDR3 extends over 15 amino acids. The germline V gene encodes CDR1 LNHNV and CDR2 YYDKDF (reference sequence). V gave up 5 bases and J gave up 7 bases; unmatched junction bases: 8. Study processing details: The authors estimated nucleated cell counts from reference gene primer amplification. Assay used: immunoSEQ multiplex PCR; TCRdb lists only in-frame clones, some missing. The D gene and trimming were derived from the DNA, and the V and J assignments and clone size from that table. This table has more than 250,000 clones, around 88% appearing once.

J is TRBJ1-5 and V is TRBV15; TRBD1 matches at 10 bases. What was sequenced was PBMCs or T cells enriched from blood (not recorded which). This clonotype was obtained from a middle-aged woman with acute COVID-19. The CDR3 sequence is CATSGDRGLGQPQHF. CDR3 sequence (DNA): TGTGCCACCAGCGGCGACAGGGGGCTGGGGCAGCCCCAGCATTTT. Full variable domain (missing parts from reference TRBV15 and TRBJ1-5): DAMVIQNPRYQVTQFGKPVTLSCSQTLNHNVMYWYQQKSSQAPKLLFHYYDKDFNNEADTPDNFQSRRPNTSFCFLDIRSPGLGDTAMYLCATSGDRGLGQPQHFGDGTRLSIL.